Listed here is a single TCR beta chain. This sample stems from a study of tumor-infiltrating lymphocytes in primary liver carcinoma. At the level of the study: Both sexes were represented among patients, who were 30 to 69 years old.

V dropped 0 bases and J dropped 6 bases, with 24 bases sitting between them. Germline lookup yields CDR1 MGHRA and CDR2 YSYEKL. This CDR3 contains 19 residues. A primer in the constant region served to generate TCR beta cDNA from around 500 ng of total RNA. Modified slightly, ARM-PCR produced TCR beta libraries over three nested multiplex PCR rounds. Amplification in the first two PCR rounds was performed using TRBV1-TRBV30 forward primers and a C-beta reverse primer for about 10 cycles each. One entry per CDR3 protein, called by TCRdb with MiXCR from the multiplex PCR reads. The table has approximately 190,000 distinct CDR3 sequences, around 81% seen once. Co-extraction yielded RNA and DNA from around 20-30 mg of unsorted bulk tissue. Five separate regions were sampled from each tumor.

The J gene is TRBJ2-1, the V gene TRBV4-1; a weak D match, TRBD2 (6 bases). Sequencing used tumor tissue from primary liver carcinoma. The TCR sequence derives from a man in his forties with primary liver carcinoma and hepatitis B virus infection. In nucleotides, the CDR3 is TGCGCCAGCAGCCAAGACGGAGGAGGGACGGCCAGTGTTCGCAATGAGCAGTTCTTC. This sequence encodes CASSQDGGGTASVRNEQFF.